One sample yielded the 5 T cell receptor beta chains listed below, sequenced in a study of spatial heterogeneity in lung cancer. TCRdb called the 5' RACE reads again in MiXCR, with one record for every CDR3 protein. This sample has 40,000 to 50,000 distinct CDR3 sequences, with roughly an eighth found just once. Time point described: sample taken at primary tumor resection. The sample in question was PBMCs, obtained at surgery. The receptors stem from a male donor with early-stage non-small cell lung cancer.

To note about this clonotype: Possible read error: a much larger clone is one base away. This chain joins TRBV5-1 and TRBJ1-1; 7 bases map to TRBD1. In germline, CDR1 is SGHRS, CDR2 YFSETQ. The CDR3 spans 14 residues. In DNA form, the CDR3 reads TGCGTCAGCAGCTTTACAGGGGATGGCACTGAAGCTTTCTTT. This gives the protein CVSSFTGDGTEAFF.

This clonotype was observed at least ten times. V gene TRBV10-3 combines with J gene TRBJ1-1; D gene unclear. This CDR3 has 13 residues. The ends were cut back, 7 bases at V and 0 bases at J, with 9 bases in the middle. The germline V gene encodes CDR1 ENHRY and CDR2 SYGVKD. CDR3 DNA sequence: TGTGCCATCAAGGAACTTTTGAACACTGAAGCTTTCTTT. This gives the protein CAIKELLNTEAFF.

The CDR3 nucleotides read TGCAGCGTTAGAAGGGGGGACTCTAGCTCCTACAATGAGCAGTTCTTC. It is translated as CSVRRGDSSSYNEQFF. The chain couples TRBV29-1 to TRBJ2-1; D possibly uses TRBD1 or TRBD2 (6 bases each). Trimming stripped 5 bases from V and 0 bases from J, with 17 bases between. Germline-derived CDR1 and CDR2 are SQVTM and ANQGSEA. The length of the CDR3 is 16 residues.

The chain combines TRBV10-2 with TRBJ1-4, with D perhaps matching TRBD1 (5 bases). The length of the CDR3 is 14 residues. Trimming stripped 9 bases from V and 6 bases from J, with 17 bases between. Germline loops: CDR1 WSHSY, CDR2 SAAADI. For the CDR3, the DNA is TGCGCCAGTACCTCTGGGGGTTGGTATGAAAAACTGTTTTTT. Protein product: CASTSGGWYEKLFF.

The chain is built from TRBV4-2 and TRBJ2-5, with D unclear. The CDR3 sequence is 14 residues long. The germline V gene has CDR1 LGHNA and CDR2 YNFKEQ. The ends were cut back, 5 bases at V and 7 bases at J, with 17 bases in the middle. The CDR3 nucleotides read TGTGCCAGCAGCTTAGGTGGGCCCCGTGCGACCCAGTACTTC. Amino acid sequence: CASSLGGPRATQYF.